What follows is one TCR beta chain and its context. This CDR3 spans 12 amino acids. CDR1 is SNHLY and CDR2 is FYNNEI in the germline V gene. Trimming removed 7 bases from V and 3 bases from J, with 9 bases in between. This entry comes from a study of T cells in Graves' hyperthyroidism and ophthalmopathy. About the research overall: Peripheral blood was collected at initial diagnosis, before any treatment.

It was uncontrolled infection, other autoimmune disease, pregnancy or lactation that excluded patients. PBMCs stemmed from around 10 ml fresh peripheral blood. TCR beta CDR3 regions were amplified from RNA. During a first-round RT-PCR of the TCR CDR3, the HTBI primer set was used. TCRdb fed the multiplex PCR reads into MiXCR, producing one record per CDR3 protein. Found here are around 300,000 distinct CDR3 sequences, 15% of them singletons; the top ten hold 30%. The source is a woman aged 45 to 65 with Graves' hyperthyroidism that later progressed to Graves' ophthalmopathy. Sequencing was done on a sample of blood. This chain links TRBV2 with TRBJ1-1, with a weak D call TRBD1 (5 bases). CDR3 loop: CASNQGDTEAFF. In DNA, the CDR3 is TGTGCCAGCAACCAGGGAGACACTGAAGCTTTCTTT.